The 28 T cell receptor beta chains below all came from one sample that was sequenced in a study of T cells in Graves' hyperthyroidism and ophthalmopathy. Amplification yielded TCR beta CDR3 regions, with RNA transcripts as the source. TCR CDR3 regions were first amplified by RT-PCR with HTBI primers. One entry per CDR3 protein, called by TCRdb with MiXCR from the multiplex PCR reads. The sample holds approximately 600,000 distinct CDR3 sequences; about 15% are singletons and the top ten take less than 6%. The material sequenced was blood. These receptors were obtained from a woman aged 30 to 39 with Graves' hyperthyroidism that later progressed to Graves' ophthalmopathy.

This clonotype appeared many times. J is TRBJ2-2 and V is TRBV3-1; the D gene is possibly TRBD2 (6 bases). The CDR3 totals 15 residues. Germline CDR1 and CDR2: LGHDT and YNNKEL (reference sequence). The V end lost 3 bases, the J end lost 10 bases, and 18 bases lay between the germline ends. In nucleotides, the CDR3 is TGTGCCAGCAGCCAGGAGGTACGGGAGAAGCCGGAGCTGTTTTTT. Encoded protein: CASSQEVREKPELFF. Full variable domain (missing parts from reference TRBV3-1 and TRBJ2-2): DTAVSQTPKYLVTQMGNDKSIKCEQNLGHDTMYWYKQDSKKFLKIMFSYNNKELIINETVPNRFSPKSPDKAHLNLHINSLELGDSAVYFCASSQEVREKPELFFGEGSRLTVL.

This clonotype has at least ten counts. The J gene is TRBJ2-5, the V gene TRBV11-2; 8 bases are a match to TRBD1. The CDR3 spans 17 residues. V lost 0 bases to trimming and J lost 6 bases; unmatched junction nucleotides: 12. Germline V gives CDR1 SGHAT, CDR2 FQNNGV. CDR3 nucleotide sequence: TGTGCCAGCAGCTTAGATGGGGCAGGGGGCCCTGCGAAGACCCAGTACTTC. Translating gives CASSLDGAGGPAKTQYF.

J is TRBJ1-2 and V is TRBV7-9, with a tentative D call TRBD1 (5 bases). The CDR3 spans 16 residues. CDR1 is SEHNR, CDR2 FQNEAQ, per germline (reference sequence). The ends were cut back, 7 bases at V and 7 bases at J, with 25 bases in the middle. Written as DNA, the CDR3 is TGTGCCAGCACCCCGGTCGAGGGGCTGGGGAGGGGTGGCTACACCTTC. Translating it yields CASTPVEGLGRGGYTF.

This clonotype was counted at least ten times. This chain uses TRBV10-3 with TRBJ2-2; either TRBD1 or TRBD2 may supply D (5 bases each). Germline CDR1 reads ENHRY; CDR2 reads SYGVKD. The CDR3 contains 17 residues. Trimming took 0 bases from V and 6 from J, leaving 17 bases between them. The CDR3 region is CAISESRGNRRAGELFF. Written as DNA, the CDR3 is TGTGCCATCAGTGAGTCGAGAGGGAACAGGCGCGCCGGGGAGCTGTTTTTT.

This chain joins TRBV15 and TRBJ2-1, with D tentatively TRBD2 (5 bases). The V gene lost 1 base and the J gene lost 10 bases, with 11 bases spanning the gap. CDR3 size: 13 residues. Germline CDR1 reads LNHNV; CDR2 reads YYDKDF (reference sequence). In nucleotides, the CDR3 is TGTGCCACCAGCAGAGGCCTGAGCGGAGAGCAGTTCTTC. This sequence encodes CATSRGLSGEQFF.

This clonotype was counted a few times. This rearrangement joins TRBV29-1 to TRBJ1-6; D remains unclear. The germline gives CDR1 SQVTM, CDR2 ANQGSEA. The CDR3 totals 11 residues. Trimming removed 4 bases at V and 16 bases at J, with 14 bases between. CDR3 sequence (DNA): TGCAGCGTTGCGACCCAGGATTCTCTCCACTTT. Amino acids: CSVATQDSLHF.

This clonotype showed up many times. This chain connects TRBV11-2 to TRBJ1-1, with 9 bases fitting TRBD1. Germline CDR1 reads SGHAT; CDR2 reads FQNNGV. V gave up 5 bases and J gave up 1 base; unmatched junction bases: 8. The CDR3 contains 16 residues. The CDR3 region has the DNA TGTGCCAGCAGCACAAGCCCGGGACAGGGGAACACTGAAGCTTTCTTT. Translated: CASSTSPGQGNTEAFF.

This clonotype was observed at least ten times. The V and J genes are TRBV11-2 and TRBJ2-7, with 10 bases matching TRBD2. The germline gives CDR1 SGHAT, CDR2 FQNNGV. With 1 base clipped from V and 4 bases from J, the junction kept 7 bases outside the gene matches. This CDR3 has 16 amino acids. This CDR3 is CASSLGRLAGVYEQYF. CDR3 DNA sequence: TGTGCCAGCAGCTTAGGCAGGCTAGCGGGAGTATACGAGCAGTACTTC.

This clonotype was seen at least ten times. The chain uses TRBV20-1 and TRBJ1-2; 7 bases map to TRBD1. Germline loops: CDR1 DFQATT, CDR2 SNEGSKA (reference sequence). CDR3 size: 14 residues. The V segment lost 0 bases and the J segment 6 bases; nucleotides outside the gene matches: 7. DNA for the CDR3: TGCAGTGCTAGAGATAACTTGGGGACAGATGGCTACACCTTC. Translation gives CSARDNLGTDGYTF.

This clonotype was observed at least ten times. The chain couples TRBV29-1 to TRBJ1-2; 9 bases are a match to TRBD1. Germline CDR1 is SQVTM and CDR2 is ANQGSEA. The CDR3 runs 13 residues. Trimming took 5 bases from V and 7 from J; bases not matched to a gene: 8. DNA for the CDR3: TGCAGCGTTAGTGGACAGGGGAGTCTTGGCTACACCTTC. This sequence encodes CSVSGQGSLGYTF.

The CDR3 coding sequence is TGTGCCAGCAGCTCCTTTAAGAGCACTGAAGCTTTCTTT. This codes for CASSSFKSTEAFF. The rearrangement joins TRBV12-3 or TRBV12-4 to TRBJ1-1; D not resolved. The V gene lost 6 bases and the J gene lost 4 bases, with 12 bases spanning the gap. CDR3 size: 13 residues.

As regards this clonotype: A much larger clone is a single base away; this may be a read error. The chain uses TRBV12-5 and TRBJ1-5; maybe TRBD1 (5 bases). The length of the CDR3 is 15 residues. Germline-derived CDR1 and CDR2 are LGHNT and FRNRAP. CDR3 DNA: TGTGCTAGTGGGACCTTCCAGCGGGGCAATCAGCTCCAGCATTTT. Encoded protein: CASGTFQRGNQLQHF.

This clonotype was seen a few times. A much larger clone is a single base away; this may be a read error. V and J are TRBV6-6 and TRBJ1-1; D ambiguous. The CDR3 is 13 residues long. Between the trimmed V and J ends, which lost 2 bases and 1 base, there was a span of 5 bases. Germline V gene lookup returns CDR1 MNHNY and CDR2 SVGAGI (reference sequence). As DNA, the CDR3 is TGTGCCAGCAGTTACCAGGAGAACACTGAAGCTTTCTTT. Translation gives CASSYQENTEAFF.

This clonotype was counted many times. The chain employs TRBV7-6 and TRBJ1-2; possibly TRBD1 for D (6 bases). The CDR3 runs to 17 residues. Trimming took off 5 bases at V and 2 bases at J, with 21 bases between the two ends. The germline V gene encodes CDR1 SGHVS and CDR2 FNYEAQ. CDR3 nucleotide sequence: TGTGCCAGCAGCCCGACCCGGGGGCAGGGTTGGAACTATGGCTACACCTTC. It is translated as CASSPTRGQGWNYGYTF.

This clonotype occurred a few times. The rearrangement links TRBV5-1 to TRBJ2-4; 12 positions agree with TRBD2. This CDR3 region has 17 residues. Germline V gene sequence: CDR1 SGHRS, CDR2 YFSETQ. The V segment lost 4 bases and the J segment 6 bases; nucleotides outside the gene matches: 11. The CDR3 DNA is TGCGCCAGCAGCCCCTCCGGACTAGCGGGATTGGGAAACATTCAGTACTTC. It yields the protein CASSPSGLAGLGNIQYF. Variable domain in full (rest from reference TRBV5-1 and TRBJ2-4): KAGVTQTPRYLIKTRGQQVTLSCSPISGHRSVSWYQQTPGQGLQFLFEYFSETQRNKGNFPGRFSGRQFSNSRSEMNVSTLELGDSALYLCASSPSGLAGLGNIQYFGAGTRLSVL.

This clonotype was seen ten or more times. This sequence joins TRBV24-1 and TRBJ2-1; 8 bases line up with TRBD2. V was clipped by 4 bases and J by 8 bases; unmatched bases: 6. The CDR3 loop spans 14 amino acids. Germline CDR1 and CDR2: KGHDR and SFDVKD. CDR3 in amino acids: CATSDPGTSDEQFF. The CDR3 DNA follows: TGTGCCACCAGTGACCCTGGGACTAGTGATGAGCAGTTCTTC.

The CDR3 region has the DNA TGCGCCAGCAGCTCCGGGGAGGGAAAGAATTCACCCCTCCACTTT. Translation: CASSSGEGKNSPLHF. V gene TRBV5-1 combines with J gene TRBJ1-6; D is unclear. This CDR3 contains 15 residues. CDR1 and CDR2 (germline): SGHRS, YFSETQ. V gave up 3 bases and J gave up 7 bases, with 14 bases separating them. The whole variable domain, remainder taken from reference TRBV5-1 and TRBJ1-6, is KAGVTQTPRYLIKTRGQQVTLSCSPISGHRSVSWYQQTPGQGLQFLFEYFSETQRNKGNFPGRFSGRQFSNSRSEMNVSTLELGDSALYLCASSSGEGKNSPLHFGNGTRLTVT.

In this sample, this clonotype turned up many times. This chain uses TRBV6-5 with TRBJ1-1, with D uncertain. Germline loops: CDR1 MNHEY, CDR2 SVGAGI. V lost 2 bases to trimming and J lost 0 bases, with 4 bases between them. This CDR3 is 13 amino acids long. The CDR3 is CASSYMVNTEAFF. The CDR3, as DNA: TGTGCCAGCAGTTACATGGTGAACACTGAAGCTTTCTTT.

This clonotype was recorded many times. The chain has TRBV4-1 and TRBJ1-5; D is possibly TRBD1 (5 bases). V lost 6 bases and J 2 bases, leaving 14 bases between the germline ends. There are 15 residues in the CDR3. Germline V gene sequence: CDR1 MGHRA, CDR2 YSYEKL. In DNA form, the CDR3 reads TGCGCCAGCAGTCCAGGGTTCTTGGGCAATCAGCCCCAGCATTTT. Protein: CASSPGFLGNQPQHF.

The sample holds many counts of this clonotype. The chain recombines TRBV11-2 with TRBJ2-1; possible D gene TRBD2, 6 bases. The CDR3 has 17 residues. V was clipped by 0 bases and J by 2 bases, with 14 bases between them. The germline V gene has CDR1 SGHAT and CDR2 FQNNGV. CDR3 sequence: CASSLDQPGATYNEQFF. The CDR3 DNA is TGTGCCAGCAGCTTAGATCAGCCGGGAGCAACCTACAATGAGCAGTTCTTC. Full variable domain (remainder filled in from reference TRBV11-2 and TRBJ2-1): EAGVAQSPRYKIIEKRQSVAFWCNPISGHATLYWYQQILGQGPKLLIQFQNNGVVDDSQLPKDRFSAERLKGVDSTLKIQPAKLEDSAVYLCASSLDQPGATYNEQFFGPGTRLTVL.

The CDR3 is CASSPFYRTANYGYTF. The CDR3 nucleotides read TGTGCCAGCAGCCCCTTTTATCGGACCGCGAACTATGGCTACACCTTC. V is TRBV13 and J is TRBJ1-2; no clear D gene. The CDR3 covers 16 residues. Germline loops: CDR1 PRHDT, CDR2 FYEKMQ (reference sequence). Trimming removed 5 bases at V and 2 bases at J, with 18 bases between.

The rearrangement links TRBV15 to TRBJ1-5; TRBD1 might be the D (5 bases). This CDR3 contains 14 residues. Deletions cut 1 base from V and 7 bases from J, with 11 bases between. Germline V CDR1 and CDR2: LNHNV, YYDKDF (reference sequence). The CDR3 is CATSRGGSGQPQHF. The DNA for the CDR3 is TGTGCCACCAGCAGAGGGGGGAGCGGACAGCCCCAGCATTTT.

Concerning this clonotype: An end of the junction differs from the germline gene, which may be a read error. This rearrangement joins TRBV12-3 or TRBV12-4 to TRBJ1-3; D uncertain. This CDR3 has 12 amino acids. The CDR3 spells CASSFSTGPCDF. The DNA for the CDR3 is TGTGCCAGCAGTTTCTCTACTGGACCCTGTGATTTT.

This clonotype was picked up a small number of times. V usage is TRBV6-1 and J usage is TRBJ1-3; D ambiguous. From germline, CDR1 is MNHNS and CDR2 SASEGT. The CDR3 totals 15 residues. Trimming removed 7 bases from V and 0 bases from J, with 13 bases in between. The CDR3 DNA reads as TGTGCCAGCAACCGGATGGCGAGCTCTGGAAACACCATATATTTT. It translates to CASNRMASSGNTIYF.

The rearrangement links TRBV6-2 or TRBV6-3 to TRBJ2-1, with D perhaps assigned TRBD1 or TRBD2 (5 bases each). The CDR3 length is 20 residues. Germline-derived CDR1 and CDR2 are MNHEY and SVGEGT. With 4 bases removed from V and 2 bases from J, the gap between germline ends came to 27 bases. The CDR3 nucleotides read TGTGCCAGCAGTTCTGATTGGGGTGGGGCGGGCAGAGGGACCTACAATGAGCAGTTCTTC. Translation: CASSSDWGGAGRGTYNEQFF.

This clonotype came up many times. The rearrangement joins TRBV28 to TRBJ1-5; 8 nucleotides line up with TRBD1. V dropped 6 bases and J dropped 7; count of bases not matched to a gene: 11. This CDR3 spans 15 amino acids. Germline-derived CDR1 and CDR2 are MDHEN and SYDVKM. CDR3 DNA sequence: TGTGCCAGCAGACCTTACAGGGGGGGAAAACAGCCCCAGCATTTT. It yields the protein CASRPYRGGKQPQHF.

This clonotype came up many times. The rearrangement joins TRBV19 to TRBJ1-5, with 8 bases lining up with TRBD1. The CDR3 contains 19 residues. Germline CDR1 reads LNHDA; CDR2 reads SQIVND (reference sequence). Trimming cost V 7 bases and J 4 bases; bases outside gene matches: 21. In nucleotides, the CDR3 is TGTGCCAGTACCCAACCAAGGGGACAGGCCTCCTATCTTAATCAGCCCCAGCATTTT. Residues: CASTQPRGQASYLNQPQHF.

This clonotype showed up many times. This sequence joins TRBV28 and TRBJ2-7; D remains unclear. The CDR3 runs to 15 residues. Trimming took 4 bases from V and 5 from J, leaving 18 bases between them. CDR1 and CDR2 (germline): MDHEN, SYDVKM. This chain's CDR3 is CASSSPVPGRNEQYF. In DNA form, the CDR3 reads TGTGCCAGCAGTTCCCCGGTTCCCGGACGTAACGAGCAGTACTTC.